Below, 32 T cell receptor beta chains from the same sample are listed, as sequenced in a study of T-cell memory formation after mild COVID-19. Using its own MiXCR run on the 5' RACE reads, TCRdb lists one record per CDR3 protein. This table holds 250,000 to 300,000 distinct CDR3 sequences, around 15% found once. The sample taken for sequencing was PBMCs or a T cell subset sorted from them (not recorded which). These receptor sequences come from a man between 18 and 29 years old who had mild COVID-19 (a few samples of this study predate the infection). Cell type and time point are not known.

The chain is built from TRBV12-3 or TRBV12-4 and TRBJ2-5; the D call may be TRBD1 or TRBD2 (5 bases each). The CDR3 has 14 amino acids. V was shortened by 6 bases and J by 5 bases, with 16 bases between the two germline ends. This chain's CDR3 is CASRTGGGRETQYF. The CDR3 nucleotides read TGTGCCAGCAGGACCGGTGGGGGTCGGGAGACCCAGTACTTC.

The chain employs TRBV19 and TRBJ2-3; no clear D gene. The germline V and J ends were trimmed by 4 bases and 6 bases, with 8 bases remaining between them. Germline CDR1 is LNHDA and CDR2 is SQIVND (reference sequence). The CDR3 runs to 12 residues. CDR3 region: CASSKLSDTQYF. In nucleotides, the CDR3 is TGTGCCAGTAGTAAACTGTCGGATACGCAGTATTTT.

The sample holds a few counts of this clonotype. The chain recombines TRBV9 with TRBJ2-1, with 12 bases fitting TRBD1. The V gene end was trimmed by 3 bases and the J gene end by 7 bases; junction bases not matched to a gene: 8. Per germline, CDR1 SGDLS and CDR2 YYNGEE. CDR3 length equals 16 residues. For the CDR3, the DNA is TGTGCCAGCAGCGGAGCCGGGACAGGGGGCTGGAATGAGCAGTTCTTC. Its protein is CASSGAGTGGWNEQFF.

The sample holds many counts of this clonotype. The chain combines TRBV12-3 or TRBV12-4 with TRBJ2-2; 8 bases match TRBD1. The CDR3 extends over 14 amino acids. V was pared by 6 bases and J by 1 base, with 1 base of the junction left unmatched. The CDR3 region is CASSGQGNTGELFF. The CDR3 bases are TGTGCCAGCAGCGGACAGGGGAACACCGGGGAGCTGTTTTTT.

The chain is built from TRBV7-9 and TRBJ2-3, with D perhaps TRBD1 (5 bases). CDR1 and CDR2 from the germline V gene are SEHNR and FQNEAQ (reference sequence). V lost 4 bases and J 1 base, leaving 12 bases between the germline ends. The CDR3 runs to 15 residues. In DNA form, the CDR3 reads TGTGCCAGCAGCTCCGGTCCCAGGGGCACAGATACGCAGTATTTT. The encoded protein is CASSSGPRGTDTQYF. The variable domain in full, with the rest retrieved from reference TRBV7-9 and TRBJ2-3, is DTGVSQNPRHKITKRGQNVTFRCDPISEHNRLYWYRQTLGQGPEFLTYFQNEAQLEKSRLLSDRFSAERPKGSFSTLEIQRTEQGDSAMYLCASSSGPRGTDTQYFGPGTRLTVL.

At least ten counts were recorded for this clonotype. The CDR3 region is CASSQDLLGHLTDTQYF. CDR3 DNA sequence: TGCGCCAGCAGCCAAGATCTTTTAGGACACCTGACAGATACGCAGTATTTT. The chain combines TRBV4-3 with TRBJ2-3; D may be TRBD1 (5 bases). This CDR3 has 17 residues. Germline values: CDR1 LGHNA, CDR2 YSLEER. Deletions cut 0 bases from V and 3 bases from J, with 16 bases between.

V and J are TRBV7-2 and TRBJ1-2; 9 nucleotides match TRBD1. The CDR3 totals 15 residues. Germline loops: CDR1 SGHTA, CDR2 FQGNSA. The V segment lost 4 bases and the J segment 2 bases; nucleotides outside the gene matches: 5. CDR3 nucleotide sequence: TGTGCCAGCAGCTGGGGACAGGGAGGAAACTATGGCTACACCTTC. It is translated as CASSWGQGGNYGYTF.

This chain joins TRBV7-9 and TRBJ2-7; 8 nucleotides agree with TRBD1. This CDR3 contains 13 residues. V dropped 6 bases and J dropped 3; count of bases not matched to a gene: 4. CDR1 and CDR2 (germline): SEHNR, FQNEAQ (reference sequence). Here the CDR3 reads CASSRQGNYEQYF. CDR3 bases: TGTGCCAGCAGTAGACAGGGGAACTACGAGCAGTACTTC.

This clonotype has ten or more counts. The rearrangement uses TRBV6-5 and TRBJ2-2; 7 positions agree with TRBD2. The CDR3 is 13 amino acids. Germline CDR1 is MNHEY and CDR2 is SVGAGI. The trim removed 5 bases at V and 9 bases at J, leaving 6 bases unmatched. The CDR3 DNA reads as TGTGCCAGCAGTATAAGCGGGGTTAGGGAGCTGTTTTTT. Translating it yields CASSISGVRELFF.

This clonotype has a handful of counts. The rearrangement uses TRBV6-7 and TRBJ1-1; D possibly corresponds to TRBD1 (5 bases). TRBV6-7 carries the ORF label, with uncertain function. Trimming removed 8 bases at V and 1 base at J, with 11 bases between. This CDR3 is built from 13 residues. The CDR3 protein is CASPGSENTEAFF. The CDR3 DNA reads TGTGCCAGCCCAGGGTCAGAGAACACTGAAGCTTTCTTT.

This clonotype was observed a handful of times. The chain employs TRBV20-1 and TRBJ2-5, with 11 bases identical to TRBD2. Unmatched junction bases numbered 6, after V lost 4 bases and J lost 5 bases. The CDR3 length is 14 residues. Germline loops: CDR1 DFQATT, CDR2 SNEGSKA (reference sequence). CDR3 coding DNA: TGCAGTGCTACCTTTAGCGGGGGGGCGGAGACCCAGTACTTC. Translating gives CSATFSGGAETQYF.

The chain uses TRBV7-6 and TRBJ1-2; D ambiguous. Trimming removed 1 base from V and 9 bases from J, with 15 bases in between. Germline CDR1 is SGHVS and CDR2 is FNYEAQ. This CDR3 contains 14 residues. DNA for the CDR3: TGTGCCAGCAGCTTAGGAGCCCCCAATGATCGCTACACCTTC. Its protein product is CASSLGAPNDRYTF.

This clonotype was recorded many times. The chain couples TRBV7-2 to TRBJ1-1, with 8 bases matching TRBD1. Unmatched junction bases numbered 3, after V lost 4 bases and J lost 8 bases. This CDR3 region has 12 residues. Germline V gene sequence: CDR1 SGHTA, CDR2 FQGNSA. The DNA of the CDR3 is TGTGCCAGCAGCTCACGGACAGGGGAAGCTTTCTTT. It specifies CASSSRTGEAFF.

This clonotype has more than one count but fewer than ten. The rearrangement uses TRBV6-5 and TRBJ2-5; 8 bases agree with TRBD1. The germline V gene encodes CDR1 MNHEY and CDR2 SVGAGI. The CDR3 runs to 14 residues. Unmatched junction bases numbered 11, after V lost 7 bases and J lost 7 bases. The CDR3 region has the DNA TGTGCCAGCACCCCGCCCGGGACAGGCGCGACCCAGTACTTC. Translated: CASTPPGTGATQYF.

This clonotype was counted between two and nine times. J is TRBJ2-1 and V is TRBV7-2, with 7 bases identical to TRBD2. The CDR3 consists of 14 residues. Looked up from germline, CDR1 is SGHTA and CDR2 is FQGNSA. Unmatched junction bases numbered 5, after V lost 5 bases and J lost 4 bases. The CDR3 spells CASSPAGPYNEQFF. The CDR3 region has the DNA TGTGCCAGCAGCCCAGCGGGGCCTTACAATGAGCAGTTCTTC. Combining the CDR3 with reference TRBV7-2 and TRBJ2-1 gives the whole variable domain GAGVSQSPSNKVTEKGKDVELRCDPISGHTALYWYRQSLGQGLEFLIYFQGNSAPDKSGLPSDRFSAERTGGSVSTLTIQRTQQEDSAVYLCASSPAGPYNEQFFGPGTRLTVL.

This clonotype has just a few counts. The chain links TRBV9 to TRBJ1-4; 7 bases agree with TRBD1. The CDR3 covers 17 residues. Looked up from germline, CDR1 is SGDLS and CDR2 is YYNGEE. The trim removed 4 bases at V and 7 bases at J, leaving 16 bases unmatched. The CDR3 region has the DNA TGTGCCAGCAGCCCTCGCTTTGACAGGGCTCCTTTTGAAAAACTGTTTTTT. Translating it yields CASSPRFDRAPFEKLFF.

The chain employs TRBV6-2 or TRBV6-3 and TRBJ1-1; a possible D gene is TRBD1 (6 bases). CDR1 MNHEY and CDR2 SVGEGT come from the germline V gene. The CDR3 has 14 amino acids. With 5 bases removed from V and 0 bases from J, the gap between germline ends came to 10 bases. CDR3 DNA sequence: TGTGCCAGCAGTCGGACAGACATGAACACTGAAGCTTTCTTT. It codes for CASSRTDMNTEAFF.

The chain links TRBV5-1 to TRBJ2-5, with TRBD2 identical over 11 bases. This CDR3 contains 15 residues. Germline values: CDR1 SGHRS, CDR2 YFSETQ. V trimming: 6 bases; J trimming: 4 bases; junction bases outside the gene matches: 8. The CDR3 DNA reads as TGCGCCAGCACCCTTAGCGGGGGGGGACGAGAGACCCAGTACTTC. Translation: CASTLSGGGRETQYF.

This clonotype was detected a few times. V and J are TRBV14 and TRBJ2-3; the match to TRBD2 covers 9 bases. The J segment lost 4 bases and the V segment lost 4 bases, leaving 6 bases of the junction unmatched. Germline loops: CDR1 SGHDN, CDR2 FVKESK. This CDR3 region has 15 residues. This chain's CDR3 is CASSPRGGFADTQYF. The CDR3 bases are TGTGCCAGCAGCCCGCGGGGGGGCTTCGCAGATACGCAGTATTTT.

The rearrangement uses TRBV7-3 and TRBJ2-6; D is ambiguous. V lost 3 bases and J lost 2, with 8 bases in between. The CDR3 totals 15 residues. Germline CDR1 SGHTA, CDR2 FQGTGA. The DNA for the CDR3 is TGTGCCAGCAGCTTCTCTGCGGCTGGGGCCAACGTCCTGACTTTC. Translated, it gives CASSFSAAGANVLTF.

This clonotype was picked up a small number of times. This chain joins TRBV20-1 and TRBJ2-1; 8 positions agree with TRBD1. This CDR3 has 12 amino acids. Germline trimming cut 5 bases from V and 6 bases from J; bases unmatched to any gene: 3. The V gene's germline CDR1 is DFQATT and CDR2 SNEGSKA (reference sequence). Written as DNA, the CDR3 is TGCAGTGCTGGGACAGGTGGCAATGAGCAGTTCTTC. Its protein product is CSAGTGGNEQFF.

This sequence joins TRBV4-3 and TRBJ1-1; no reliable D call. V was cut by 1 base and J by 1 base, with 13 bases left in between. This CDR3 region has 16 residues. CDR1 and CDR2 (germline): LGHNA, YSLEER. The CDR3 region has the DNA TGCGCCAGCAGCCAAGGGACGTACAACCAGAACACTGAAGCTTTCTTT. This sequence encodes CASSQGTYNQNTEAFF.

The chain links TRBV20-1 to TRBJ1-1, with a weak D call TRBD1 (5 bases). CDR1 and CDR2 from the germline V gene are DFQATT and SNEGSKA (reference sequence). Trimming left V 0 bases short and J 6 bases short, with 17 bases between. This CDR3 is built from 15 residues. The CDR3 here is CSARDSLRGGSEAFF. DNA for the CDR3: TGCAGTGCTAGAGATTCACTGAGGGGAGGCTCTGAAGCTTTCTTT.

V gene TRBV6-5 combines with J gene TRBJ1-1, with unresolved D. V was pared by 0 bases and J by 7 bases, with 15 bases between. The CDR3 has 15 amino acids. The germline V gene has CDR1 MNHEY and CDR2 SVGAGI. As DNA, the CDR3 is TGTGCCAGCAGTTACTCGAGAAGGGTCACGAGTGAAGCTTTCTTT. It specifies CASSYSRRVTSEAFF.

This sequence joins TRBV7-2 and TRBJ2-3, with no clear D. Deletions cut 5 bases from V and 4 bases from J, with 22 bases between. The CDR3 has 17 amino acids. CDR1 and CDR2 (germline): SGHTA, FQGNSA. CDR3 loop: CASSPRSLGAPPDTQYF. The CDR3 coding sequence is TGTGCCAGCAGCCCTAGGAGCCTTGGTGCCCCCCCAGATACGCAGTATTTT.

The V gene is TRBV4-2, the J gene TRBJ1-1; maybe TRBD1 (6 bases). The germline V gene has CDR1 LGHNA and CDR2 YNFKEQ. The CDR3 contains 14 residues. Trimming removed 4 bases from V and 11 bases from J, with 20 bases in between. The CDR3 is CASSRDDKGQLAFF. In DNA, the CDR3 is TGTGCCAGCAGCCGAGATGATAAAGGACAGCTGGCTTTCTTT.

This clonotype has ten or more counts. V gene TRBV5-1 combines with J gene TRBJ1-5, with D perhaps matching TRBD1 (5 bases). The V end was cut by 0 bases, the J end by 7 bases, with 14 bases between. The CDR3 runs to 15 residues. CDR1 SGHRS and CDR2 YFSETQ come from the germline V gene. The CDR3: CASSLAGGLDQPQHF. In nucleotides, the CDR3 is TGCGCCAGCAGCTTGGCCGGGGGTCTCGACCAGCCCCAGCATTTT.

This clonotype was seen more than once but under ten times. The gene calls are TRBV18 and TRBJ2-5, with unresolved D. The CDR3 totals 14 residues. The germline V gene has CDR1 KGHSH and CDR2 LQKENI. The V gene lost 3 bases and the J gene lost 1 base, with 9 bases spanning the gap. The DNA for the CDR3 is TGTGCCAGCTCACCGTTTGGCAGCCAAGAGACCCAGTACTTC. Its translation: CASSPFGSQETQYF.

The chain is built from TRBV7-3 and TRBJ2-5, with 8 positions matching TRBD1. The CDR3 is 14 residues long. Germline CDR1 and CDR2: SGHTA and FQGTGA. Losses at the gene ends were 5 bases for V and 5 bases for J; bases not matched to a gene: 7. The CDR3 here is CASSASGGAETQYF. CDR3 DNA: TGTGCCAGCAGCGCTTCAGGGGGCGCGGAGACCCAGTACTTC.

The chain recombines TRBV6-5 with TRBJ2-1; TRBD2 agrees at 14 bases. This CDR3 has 16 residues. The germline V gene encodes CDR1 MNHEY and CDR2 SVGAGI. V shed 5 bases, J shed 8 bases, and the junction held 8 bases outside the gene matches. CDR3 DNA: TGTGCCAGCAGTCGACTAGCGGGGGGGTTAGCGGATGAGCAGTTCTTC. Translated: CASSRLAGGLADEQFF.

This clonotype occurred a few times. The rearrangement links TRBV4-1 to TRBJ2-3; TRBD2 matches 9 bases. V lost 6 bases, J lost 1 base, and 5 bases stayed unmatched. This CDR3 is built from 15 residues. CDR1 is MGHRA, CDR2 YSYEKL, per germline. The CDR3 region is CASRGIAGGTDTQYF. CDR3 sequence (DNA): TGCGCCAGCAGGGGGATAGCGGGGGGCACAGATACGCAGTATTTT.

This clonotype was detected only a few times. V gene TRBV7-9 combines with J gene TRBJ2-7; 9 bases match TRBD1. V lost 1 base to trimming and J lost 2 bases; unmatched junction nucleotides: 0. Germline CDR1 SEHNR, CDR2 FQNEAQ (reference sequence). CDR3 length: 14 amino acids. The CDR3 here is CASSLGTGAYEQYV. For the CDR3, the DNA is TGTGCCAGCAGCTTAGGGACAGGGGCCTACGAGCAGTACGTC.